Below, 10 T cell receptor beta chains from the same sample are listed, as sequenced in a study of T cell responses to AZD1222 COVID-19 vaccine. The data were produced by immunoSEQ multiplex PCR, yet TCRdb's version contains in-frame clones alone and is incomplete. This table has tens of thousands of clones, approximately 88% appearing once. This sample comprised peripheral blood, obtained on day 0 of AZD1222 vaccination. The receptor set was obtained from an adult in good health.

The chain employs TRBV14 and TRBJ1-1, with unresolved D. The germline V gene has CDR1 SGHDN and CDR2 FVKESK. The CDR3 consists of 13 residues. V was trimmed by 0 bases and J by 3 bases, leaving 5 bases between them. The CDR3 region is CASSQDTYTEAFF. The CDR3 DNA reads as TGTGCCAGCAGCCAAGATACCTACACTGAAGCTTTCTTT.

This chain links TRBV7-6 with TRBJ1-3; possibly TRBD1 for D (5 bases). The length of the CDR3 is 18 residues. Trimming stripped 0 bases from V and 0 bases from J, with 15 bases between. Germline CDR1 SGHVS, CDR2 FNYEAQ. The CDR3 region has the DNA TGTGCCAGCAGCTTAGCGCTAAAGGGACCGAGCTCTGGAAACACCATATATTTT. As protein: CASSLALKGPSSGNTIYF. The full variable domain, in which reference TRBV7-6 and TRBJ1-3 provide the parts outside the CDR3, is GAGVSQSPRYKVTKRGQDVALRCDPISGHVSLYWYRQALGQGPEFLTYFNYEAQQDKSGLPNDRFSAERPEGSISTLTIQRTEQRDSAMYRCASSLALKGPSSGNTIYFGEGSWLTVV.

This clone has a single count. CDR3 in DNA: TGCGCCAGCAGCCAAGTAGGACTAGCGGGGGTCGAGCAGTTCTTC. Translated: CASSQVGLAGVEQFF. The chain has TRBV4-1 and TRBJ2-1; 13 bases are shared with TRBD2. The germline gives CDR1 MGHRA, CDR2 YSYEKL. The CDR3 consists of 15 residues. J lost 10 bases, V lost 1 base, and 4 bases had no gene match.

Only a few counts were recorded for this clone. The chain uses TRBV18 and TRBJ2-7; TRBD1 matches at 12 bases. The V gene end was trimmed by 3 bases and the J gene end by 4 bases; junction bases not matched to a gene: 4. The germline CDR1 and CDR2 sequences are KGHSH and LQKENI. This CDR3 contains 15 residues. The CDR3 nucleotides read TGTGCCAGCTCACCGCCGGGACAGGGGGCTTACGAGCAGTACTTC. Protein sequence: CASSPPGQGAYEQYF. Full variable domain (outside the CDR3, taken from reference TRBV18 and TRBJ2-7): NAGVMQNPRHLVRRRGQEARLRCSPMKGHSHVYWYRQLPEEGLKFMVYLQKENIIDESGMPKERFSAEFPKEGPSILRIQQVVRGDSAAYFCASSPPGQGAYEQYFGPGTRLTVT.

The V and J genes are TRBV29-1 and TRBJ2-7; 7 nucleotides match TRBD1. With 7 bases clipped from V and 7 bases from J, the junction kept 10 bases outside the gene matches. The CDR3 is 12 amino acids. CDR1 and CDR2 (germline): SQVTM, ANQGSEA. The CDR3 sequence: CSAGEGAVEQYF. The CDR3 nucleotides read TGCAGCGCAGGTGAGGGGGCGGTTGAGCAGTACTTC.

V usage is TRBV4-1 and J usage is TRBJ1-5; D is ambiguous. The CDR3 loop spans 17 amino acids. Germline values: CDR1 MGHRA, CDR2 YSYEKL. The V gene lost 0 bases and the J gene lost 4 bases, with 16 bases spanning the gap. The CDR3 protein is CASSQEGSSDGNQPQHF. For the CDR3, the DNA is TGCGCCAGCAGCCAAGAGGGCTCGTCAGACGGAAATCAGCCCCAGCATTTT.

The chain couples TRBV10-2 to TRBJ2-5, with D possibly matching TRBD1 (5 bases). The V and J ends lost 7 bases and 1 base respectively, with 10 bases between them. The length of the CDR3 is 13 residues. The germline V gene encodes CDR1 WSHSY and CDR2 SAAADI. CDR3 region: CASKRQLQETQYF. Here the CDR3 DNA reads TGCGCCAGCAAAAGACAGCTCCAAGAGACCCAGTACTTC.

The J gene is TRBJ2-7, the V gene TRBV5-4; TRBD1 matches at 9 bases. With V trimmed by 6 bases and J by 5 bases, 12 bases remained unmatched. The germline V gene has CDR1 SGHNT and CDR2 YYREEE (reference sequence). CDR3 length equals 15 residues. In nucleotides, the CDR3 is TGTGCCAGCAACGATCCGGGACAGGGTCCCCACGAGCAGTACTTC. It encodes CASNDPGQGPHEQYF.

The chain employs TRBV30 and TRBJ1-1, with unresolved D. The germline CDR1 and CDR2 sequences are GTSNPN and SVGIG (reference sequence). The V and J ends lost 2 bases and 7 bases respectively, with 8 bases between them. There are 11 residues in the CDR3. The CDR3 region is CAWSPIVEAFF. The CDR3 nucleotides are TGTGCCTGGAGTCCGATAGTTGAAGCTTTCTTT.

The chain joins TRBV27 to TRBJ1-5; TRBD1 agrees at 7 bases. Losses at the gene ends were 6 bases for V and 7 bases for J; bases not matched to a gene: 6. This CDR3 has 13 residues. CDR1 MNHEY and CDR2 SMNVEV come from the germline V gene (reference sequence). In nucleotides, the CDR3 is TGTGCCAGCAGCCTGGACAGGTACCAGCCCCAGCATTTT. This gives the protein CASSLDRYQPQHF.